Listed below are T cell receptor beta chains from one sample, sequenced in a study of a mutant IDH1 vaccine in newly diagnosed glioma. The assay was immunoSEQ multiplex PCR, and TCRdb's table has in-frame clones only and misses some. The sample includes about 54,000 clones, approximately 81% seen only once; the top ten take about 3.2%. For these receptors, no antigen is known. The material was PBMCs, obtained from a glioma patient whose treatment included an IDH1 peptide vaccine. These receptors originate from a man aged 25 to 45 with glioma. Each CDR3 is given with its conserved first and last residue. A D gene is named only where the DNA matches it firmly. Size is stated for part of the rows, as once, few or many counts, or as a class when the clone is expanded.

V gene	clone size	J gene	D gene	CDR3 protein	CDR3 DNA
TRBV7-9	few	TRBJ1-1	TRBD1	CASSDGTGETAEAFF	TGTGCCAGCAGCGACGGGACAGGGGAAACGGCTGAAGCTTTCTTT
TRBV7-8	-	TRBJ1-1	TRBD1	CASSLEVGTGGWNTEAFF	TGTGCCAGCAGCTTAGAAGTGGGGACAGGGGGCTGGAACACTGAAGCTTTCTTT
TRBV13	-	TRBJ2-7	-	CASSLTGWVEQYF	TGTGCCAGCAGCTTAACTGGTTGGGTCGAGCAGTACTTC
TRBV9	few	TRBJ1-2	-	CASSVGVELDGYTF	TGTGCCAGCAGCGTAGGTGTAGAGCTAGATGGCTACACCTTC
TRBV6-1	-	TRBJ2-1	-	CASRRGGSLNEQFF	TGTGCCAGCAGAAGGGGCGGCTCGCTCAATGAGCAGTTCTTC
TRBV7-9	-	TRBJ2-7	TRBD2	CASSLEAGSYEQYF	TGTGCCAGCAGCTTAGAAGCGGGGTCTTACGAGCAGTACTTC
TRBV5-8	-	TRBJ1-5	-	CASSPGTGLSNQPQHF	TGTGCCAGCAGCCCAGGGACCGGTCTTAGCAATCAGCCCCAGCATTTT
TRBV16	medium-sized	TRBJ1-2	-	CASSLYQLSWQNGYTF	TGTGCCAGCAGCCTCTATCAGCTCTCCTGGCAGAATGGCTACACCTTC
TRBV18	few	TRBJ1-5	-	CASSPVSNQPQHF	TGTGCCAGCTCACCCGTCAGCAATCAGCCCCAGCATTTT
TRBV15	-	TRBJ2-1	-	CATSRARGARNEQFF	TGTGCCACCAGCAGAGCTCGGGGGGCCCGCAATGAGCAGTTCTTC
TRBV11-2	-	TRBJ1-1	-	CASSLVQGLGNTEAFF	TGTGCCAGCAGCTTAGTCCAGGGGCTGGGGAACACTGAAGCTTTCTTT
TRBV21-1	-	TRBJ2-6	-	CASRGAQGNAYSGANVLTF	TGTGCCAGCAGGGGTGCACAGGGGAACGCATACTCTGGGGCCAACGTCCTGACTTTC
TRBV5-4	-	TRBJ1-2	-	CASSPGVERDGYTF	TGTGCCAGCAGCCCGGGAGTGGAAAGGGATGGCTACACCTTC
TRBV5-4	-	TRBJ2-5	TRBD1	CASSSVTDRDGETQYF	TGTGCCAGCAGCTCAGTCACGGACAGGGACGGGGAGACCCAGTACTTC
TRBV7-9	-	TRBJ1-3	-	CASSLAGNSGNTIYF	TGTGCCAGCAGCTTAGCAGGCAACTCTGGAAACACCATATATTTT